These 26 T cell receptor beta chains originate from one sample sequenced in a study of a mutant IDH1 vaccine in newly diagnosed glioma. Which antigens these TCRs recognize remains unknown. Time point described: week 23, last vaccination. Every vaccination contained 300 ug of the mutant IDH1 20-mer peptide and was paired with topical imiquimod. This table comes from immunoSEQ multiplex PCR, and its TCRdb copy is limited to in-frame clones, with some not included. The sample holds under 45,000 clones, around 90% seen once. This specimen consisted of PBMCs, obtained from a glioma patient whose treatment included an IDH1 peptide vaccine. These receptors were taken from a man aged 45 to 65 with glioma.

This chain connects TRBV15 to TRBJ1-6, with 8 bases lining up with TRBD1. Germline V gives CDR1 LNHNV, CDR2 YYDKDF (reference sequence). This CDR3 spans 15 amino acids. Trimming at V came to 3 bases and at J to 10 bases, leaving 8 bases not matched to a gene. The CDR3 loop reads CATSRETGVGSPLHF. The CDR3 DNA reads TGTGCCACCAGCAGGGAGACAGGGGTAGGCTCACCCCTCCACTTT.

The chain has TRBV5-1 and TRBJ2-1, with D tentatively TRBD1 (5 bases). The CDR3 consists of 14 residues. Germline V gene data show CDR1 as SGHRS and CDR2 as YFSETQ. The V end was cut by 0 bases, the J end by 7 bases, with 11 bases between. The CDR3 is CASSLGAGWNEQFF. CDR3 DNA sequence: TGCGCCAGCAGCTTGGGGGCAGGGTGGAATGAGCAGTTCTTC.

The gene calls are TRBV7-8 and TRBJ1-6; D is unresolved. Trimming took off 5 bases at V and 8 bases at J, with 13 bases between the two ends. CDR1 and CDR2 (germline): SGHVS, FQNEAQ. The CDR3 sequence is 14 residues long. The CDR3 protein is CASSPPSVDSPLHF. As DNA, the CDR3 is TGTGCCAGCAGCCCTCCCTCCGTGGATTCACCCCTCCACTTT.

The chain uses TRBV11-3 and TRBJ2-2; the D is unclear. This CDR3 comprises 14 residues. The V gene's germline CDR1 is SGHNT and CDR2 YENEEA. Trimming stripped 3 bases from V and 1 base from J, with 6 bases between. CDR3 amino acids: CASSLALNTGELFF. CDR3 DNA sequence: TGTGCCAGCAGCTTGGCCCTGAACACCGGGGAGCTGTTTTTT.

CDR3 nucleotide sequence: TGTGCCAGCAGCCCGACTAGCGGGAGCCACGAGCAGTACTTC. This encodes CASSPTSGSHEQYF. This chain links TRBV7-2 with TRBJ2-7, with TRBD2 identical over 12 bases. After removal of 5 bases from V and 5 bases from J, the junction contained 4 bases not matched to a gene. CDR3 length: 14 residues. Germline V lookup: CDR1 SGHTA, CDR2 FQGNSA.

The CDR3 bases are TGTGCCAGCTATGCGGGGGACCGGAGTGAAAAACTGTTTTTT. This encodes CASYAGDRSEKLFF. The chain combines TRBV18 with TRBJ1-4, with D possibly matching TRBD1 (5 bases). V lost 7 bases and J lost 7, with 16 bases in between. CDR1 is KGHSH, CDR2 LQKENI, per germline. CDR3 size: 14 residues.

The table lists this clone with a few counts. V is TRBV19 and J is TRBJ1-5; a weak D match, TRBD1 (5 bases). The CDR3 extends over 14 amino acids. Germline V gives CDR1 LNHDA, CDR2 SQIVND (reference sequence). Trimming pared 5 bases from V and 2 bases from J, leaving 10 bases between. The DNA of the CDR3 is TGTGCCAGTAGTTCGGGACCGGGCAATCAGCCCCAGCATTTT. Amino acids: CASSSGPGNQPQHF.

This rearrangement joins TRBV9 to TRBJ1-2, with TRBD1 as a possible D gene (5 bases). The CDR3 spans 15 residues. Germline V CDR1 and CDR2: SGDLS, YYNGEE. The V end lost 3 bases, the J end lost 6 bases, and 18 bases lay between the germline ends. The CDR3 nucleotides are TGTGCCAGCAGCGCCCTAACCTCAGGGTGGCATGGCTACACCTTC. Protein sequence: CASSALTSGWHGYTF.

The V call is TRBV28, the J call TRBJ2-7; D is perhaps TRBD2 (8 bases). CDR1 and CDR2 (germline): MDHEN, SYDVKM. The CDR3 has 14 amino acids. The V end was cut by 7 bases, the J end by 2 bases, with 15 bases between. The DNA of the CDR3 is TGTGCCAGCAACTTAGCGGGGACAGCCTACGAGCAGTACTTC. It encodes CASNLAGTAYEQYF.

The chain is built from TRBV30 and TRBJ1-1; D is uncertain. V was shortened by 0 bases and J by 0 bases, with 11 bases between the two germline ends. The germline CDR1 and CDR2 sequences are GTSNPN and SVGIG (reference sequence). This CDR3 region has 15 residues. CDR3 nucleotides: TGTGCCTGGAGTGTGGGCCAGGCGCTGAACACTGAAGCTTTCTTT. It specifies CAWSVGQALNTEAFF.

The DNA for the CDR3 is TGTGCCAGCAGCAGACTCCCCGATCAGGGAAACTATGGCTACACCTTC. Its translation: CASSRLPDQGNYGYTF. The chain joins TRBV7-6 to TRBJ1-2, with D possibly being TRBD1 (5 bases). The CDR3 totals 16 residues. The V end was cut by 5 bases, the J end by 2 bases, with 18 bases between. Per germline, CDR1 SGHVS and CDR2 FNYEAQ.

The chain has TRBV6-1 and TRBJ2-7; 8 positions agree with TRBD1. This CDR3 is built from 13 residues. The J segment lost 2 bases and the V segment lost 8 bases, leaving 5 bases of the junction unmatched. Germline CDR1 reads MNHNS; CDR2 reads SASEGT. The CDR3 nucleotides are TGTGCCAGCCTAGACAGGGGACCCTACGAGCAGTACTTC. This sequence encodes CASLDRGPYEQYF.

The genes are TRBV28 and TRBJ1-5; the D gene is possibly TRBD1 (5 bases). The germline V gene has CDR1 MDHEN and CDR2 SYDVKM. The V end was cut by 9 bases, the J end by 2 bases, with 17 bases between. CDR3 size: 15 residues. The CDR3 loop reads CASTGAGTGNQPQHF. The CDR3, as DNA: TGTGCCAGTACTGGGGCAGGGACTGGCAATCAGCCCCAGCATTTT.

This chain links TRBV27 with TRBJ1-1; no clear D gene. V dropped 2 bases and J dropped 4 bases, with 14 bases sitting between them. CDR1 and CDR2 from the germline V gene are MNHEY and SMNVEV (reference sequence). This CDR3 is built from 15 residues. The CDR3 loop is CASSLEVGMGTEAFF. In DNA, the CDR3 is TGTGCCAGCAGTTTAGAAGTGGGCATGGGCACTGAAGCTTTCTTT.

The chain uses TRBV20-1 and TRBJ2-5; D remains unclear. Trimming shortened V by 8 bases and J by 5 bases, and 12 bases separated the two germline ends. The CDR3 covers 11 residues. The V gene's germline CDR1 is DFQATT and CDR2 SNEGSKA (reference sequence). In DNA, the CDR3 is TGCAGTACCGACCAGGCCGAGACCCAGTACTTC. Residues: CSTDQAETQYF.

The V and J genes are TRBV25-1 and TRBJ1-4; D unresolved. The germline CDR1 and CDR2 sequences are MGHDK and SYGVNS. V shed 3 bases and J shed 11 bases, with 10 bases lying between them. The CDR3 length is 12 residues. CDR3 coding DNA: TGTGCCAGCAGTGATTCGGTCGGGAAACTGTTTTTT. Translated, it gives CASSDSVGKLFF.

The rearrangement uses TRBV6-5 and TRBJ1-5; tentative D call: TRBD1 (5 bases). The germline gives CDR1 MNHEY, CDR2 SVGAGI. V shed 6 bases and J shed 0 bases, with 12 bases lying between them. This CDR3 region has 15 residues. The CDR3 sequence: CASRLQGYSNQPQHF. The DNA of the CDR3 is TGTGCCAGCAGACTTCAGGGCTATAGCAATCAGCCCCAGCATTTT.

This chain uses TRBV7-9 with TRBJ1-1; TRBD1 might be the D (5 bases). From germline, CDR1 is SEHNR and CDR2 FQNEAQ (reference sequence). V gave up 7 bases and J gave up 7 bases, with 13 bases separating them. This CDR3 has 12 amino acids. CDR3 DNA sequence: TGTGCCAGCACCACCGTGAGGGGTGAAGCTTTCTTT. This translates into CASTTVRGEAFF. Full variable domain (remainder filled in from reference TRBV7-9 and TRBJ1-1): DTGVSQNPRHKITKRGQNVTFRCDPISEHNRLYWYRQTLGQGPEFLTYFQNEAQLEKSRLLSDRFSAERPKGSFSTLEIQRTEQGDSAMYLCASTTVRGEAFFGQGTRLTVV.

V is TRBV5-1 and J is TRBJ2-1, with D perhaps TRBD1 or TRBD2 (6 bases each). Germline CDR1 SGHRS, CDR2 YFSETQ. The length of the CDR3 is 16 residues. The V and J ends lost 0 bases and 4 bases respectively, with 14 bases between them. The CDR3 sequence: CASSLEGGNRYNEQFF. DNA for the CDR3: TGCGCCAGCAGCTTGGAGGGGGGCAATAGGTACAATGAGCAGTTCTTC. Supplemented by reference TRBV5-1 and TRBJ2-1, the full variable domain reads KAGVTQTPRYLIKTRGQQVTLSCSPISGHRSVSWYQQTPGQGLQFLFEYFSETQRNKGNFPGRFSGRQFSNSRSEMNVSTLELGDSALYLCASSLEGGNRYNEQFFGPGTRLTVL.

V is TRBV18 and J is TRBJ2-7; D gene unclear. With 3 bases removed from V and 0 bases from J, the gap between germline ends came to 3 bases. CDR1 and CDR2 from the germline V gene are KGHSH and LQKENI. The CDR3 is made up of 12 amino acids. The CDR3 region has the DNA TGTGCCAGCTCACCGAACTCCTACGAGCAGTACTTC. The encoded protein is CASSPNSYEQYF.

The chain links TRBV4-1 to TRBJ2-4; D might be TRBD2 (7 bases). This CDR3 has 17 residues. Trimming took 0 bases from V and 1 from J, leaving 13 bases between them. In germline, CDR1 is MGHRA, CDR2 YSYEKL. Written as DNA, the CDR3 is TGCGCCAGCAGCCAAGAAACAGGGAGGGGGGCCAAAAACATTCAGTACTTC. Amino acids: CASSQETGRGAKNIQYF.

This chain joins TRBV6-5 and TRBJ2-2; 7 bases match TRBD1. V lost 6 bases to trimming and J lost 4 bases; unmatched junction nucleotides: 5. The CDR3 covers 14 residues. Per the germline V gene, CDR1 is MNHEY and CDR2 is SVGAGI. The CDR3 coding sequence is TGTGCCAGCAGGGGACAGACTATCACCGGGGAGCTGTTTTTT. This translates into CASRGQTITGELFF.

The chain uses TRBV30 and TRBJ2-2, with D tentatively TRBD2 (6 bases). In germline, CDR1 is GTSNPN, CDR2 SVGIG (reference sequence). Between the trimmed V and J ends, which lost 2 bases and 3 bases, there was a span of 16 bases. The length of the CDR3 is 16 residues. The CDR3 region is CAWSPRWGEDTGELFF. Here the CDR3 DNA reads TGTGCCTGGAGTCCGAGGTGGGGGGAGGACACCGGGGAGCTGTTTTTT.

This chain uses TRBV5-6 with TRBJ2-1; D uncertain. The CDR3 length is 16 residues. V was trimmed by 0 bases and J by 0 bases, leaving 10 bases between them. CDR1 and CDR2 (germline): SGHDT, YYEEEE. CDR3 nucleotides: TGTGCCAGCAGCTTGGATAGGGTCAGCTCCTACAATGAGCAGTTCTTC. It translates to CASSLDRVSSYNEQFF.

The chain recombines TRBV4-3 with TRBJ2-7, with 7 bases fitting TRBD1. J lost 0 bases, V lost 4 bases, and 18 bases had no gene match. The CDR3 loop spans 19 amino acids. Germline loops: CDR1 LGHNA, CDR2 YSLEER. Here the CDR3 reads CASSRNRDRNSFTSYEQYF. The CDR3, as DNA: TGCGCCAGCAGCCGAAACCGGGACAGAAATTCCTTTACCTCCTACGAGCAGTACTTC.

The chain has TRBV18 and TRBJ2-3; 9 nucleotides align to TRBD1. V lost 5 bases to trimming and J lost 0 bases; unmatched junction nucleotides: 6. The CDR3 has 16 residues. The germline gives CDR1 KGHSH, CDR2 LQKENI. The CDR3 DNA is TGTGCCAGCTCAATCTACAGGGGGCCGAGCACAGATACGCAGTATTTT. Its protein product is CASSIYRGPSTDTQYF.